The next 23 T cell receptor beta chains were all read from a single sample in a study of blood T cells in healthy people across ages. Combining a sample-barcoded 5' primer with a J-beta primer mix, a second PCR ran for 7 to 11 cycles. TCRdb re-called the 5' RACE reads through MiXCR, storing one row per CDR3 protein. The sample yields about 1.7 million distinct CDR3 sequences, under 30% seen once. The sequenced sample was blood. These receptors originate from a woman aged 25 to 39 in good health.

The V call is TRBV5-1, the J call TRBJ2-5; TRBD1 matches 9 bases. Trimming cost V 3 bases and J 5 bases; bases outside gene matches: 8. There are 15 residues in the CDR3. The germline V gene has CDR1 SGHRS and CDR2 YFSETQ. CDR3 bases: TGCGCCAGCAGCTCGGACAGGGGTGTTGATGAGACCCAGTACTTC. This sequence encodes CASSSDRGVDETQYF. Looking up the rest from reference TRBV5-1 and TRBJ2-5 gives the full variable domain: KAGVTQTPRYLIKTRGQQVTLSCSPISGHRSVSWYQQTPGQGLQFLFEYFSETQRNKGNFPGRFSGRQFSNSRSEMNVSTLELGDSALYLCASSSDRGVDETQYFGPGTRLLVL.

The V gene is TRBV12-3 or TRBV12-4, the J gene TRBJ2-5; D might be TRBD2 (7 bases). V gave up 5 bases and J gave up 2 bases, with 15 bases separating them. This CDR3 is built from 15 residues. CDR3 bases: TGTGCCAGCAGTGGGCCGCGGGGGCAACAAGAGACCCAGTACTTC. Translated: CASSGPRGQQETQYF.

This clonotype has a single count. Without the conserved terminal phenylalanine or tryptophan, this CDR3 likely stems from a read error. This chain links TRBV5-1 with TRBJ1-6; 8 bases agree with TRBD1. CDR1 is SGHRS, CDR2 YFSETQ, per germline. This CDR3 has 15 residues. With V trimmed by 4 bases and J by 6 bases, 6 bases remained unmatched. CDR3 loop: CASSRGQAGNSPLHV. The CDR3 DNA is TGCGCCAGCAGCCGGGGACAGGCGGGTAATTCACCCCTCCACGTT.

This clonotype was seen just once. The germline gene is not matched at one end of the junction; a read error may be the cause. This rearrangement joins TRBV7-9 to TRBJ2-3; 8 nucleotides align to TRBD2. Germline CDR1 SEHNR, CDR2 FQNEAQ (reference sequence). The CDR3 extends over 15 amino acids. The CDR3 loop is CASCLEGLGTDTQYF. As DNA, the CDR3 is TGTGCCAGCTGCTTAGAGGGACTAGGCACAGATACGCAGTATTTT.

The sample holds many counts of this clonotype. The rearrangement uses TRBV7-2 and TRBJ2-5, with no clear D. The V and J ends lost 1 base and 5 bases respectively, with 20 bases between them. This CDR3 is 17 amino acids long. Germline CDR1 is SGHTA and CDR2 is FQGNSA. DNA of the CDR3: TGTGCCAGCAGCTTAGACCCAGCGATCTTCGCTTGGGAGACCCAGTACTTC. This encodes CASSLDPAIFAWETQYF.

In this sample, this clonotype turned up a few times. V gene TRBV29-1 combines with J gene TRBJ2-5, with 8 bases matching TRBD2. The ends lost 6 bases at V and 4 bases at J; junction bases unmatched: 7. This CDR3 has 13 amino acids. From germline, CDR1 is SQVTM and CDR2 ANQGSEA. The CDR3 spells CSVRGGALETQYF. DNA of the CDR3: TGCAGCGTCCGGGGGGGGGCTCTAGAGACCCAGTACTTC.

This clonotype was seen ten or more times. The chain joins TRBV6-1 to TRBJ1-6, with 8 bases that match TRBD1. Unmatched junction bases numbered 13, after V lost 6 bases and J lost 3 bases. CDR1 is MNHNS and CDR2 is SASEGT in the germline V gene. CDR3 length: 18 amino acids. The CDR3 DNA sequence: TGTGCCAGCAGCCAAGGGACAGGCGAACTTCTCTATAATTCACCCCTCCACTTT. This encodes CASSQGTGELLYNSPLHF.

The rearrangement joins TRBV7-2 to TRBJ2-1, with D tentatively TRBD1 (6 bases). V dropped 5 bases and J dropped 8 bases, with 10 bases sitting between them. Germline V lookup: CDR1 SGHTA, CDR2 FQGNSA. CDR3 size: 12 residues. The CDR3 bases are TGTGCCAGCAGCATTCAGGGGTATGAGCAGTTCTTC. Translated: CASSIQGYEQFF.

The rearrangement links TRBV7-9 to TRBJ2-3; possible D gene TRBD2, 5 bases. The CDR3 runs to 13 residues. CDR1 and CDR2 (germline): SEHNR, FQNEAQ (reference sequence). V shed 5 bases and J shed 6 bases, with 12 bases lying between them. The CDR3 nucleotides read TGTGCCAGCAGCCCGATAGCGCTCGATACGCAGTATTTT. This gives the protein CASSPIALDTQYF.

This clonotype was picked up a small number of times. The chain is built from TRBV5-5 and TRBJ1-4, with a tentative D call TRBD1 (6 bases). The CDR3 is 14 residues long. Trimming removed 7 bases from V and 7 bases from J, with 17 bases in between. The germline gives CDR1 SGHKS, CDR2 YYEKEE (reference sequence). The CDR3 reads CASRQGGSGEKLFF. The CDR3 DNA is TGTGCCAGCCGACAAGGGGGATCCGGTGAAAAACTGTTTTTT.

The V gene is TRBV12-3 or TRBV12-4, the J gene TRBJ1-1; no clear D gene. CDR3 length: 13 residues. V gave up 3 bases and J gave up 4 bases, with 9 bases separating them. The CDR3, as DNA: TGTGCCAGCAGTTTTACACCCCCCACTGAAGCTTTCTTT. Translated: CASSFTPPTEAFF.

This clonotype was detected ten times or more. For the CDR3, the DNA is TGCAGCGTTGATATGGGGGGGCAGGGGAATGAGCAGTTCTTC. It is translated as CSVDMGGQGNEQFF. This rearrangement joins TRBV29-1 to TRBJ2-1; weak D call: TRBD2 (7 bases). The V and J ends lost 3 bases and 7 bases respectively, with 16 bases between them. The CDR3 has 14 amino acids. In germline, CDR1 is SQVTM, CDR2 ANQGSEA.

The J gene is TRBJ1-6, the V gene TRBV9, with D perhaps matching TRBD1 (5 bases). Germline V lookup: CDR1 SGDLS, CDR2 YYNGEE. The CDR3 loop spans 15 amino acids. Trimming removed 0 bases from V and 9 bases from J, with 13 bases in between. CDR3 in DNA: TGTGCCAGCAGCGTAGGAGGGGATCTCGGTTCACCCCTCCACTTT. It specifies CASSVGGDLGSPLHF. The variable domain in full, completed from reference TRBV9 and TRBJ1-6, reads DSGVTQTPKHLITATGQRVTLRCSPRSGDLSVYWYQQSLDQGLQFLIQYYNGEERAKGNILERFSAQQFPDLHSELNLSSLELGDSALYFCASSVGGDLGSPLHFGNGTRLTVT.

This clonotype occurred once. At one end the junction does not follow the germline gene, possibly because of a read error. CDR3 nucleotide sequence: TGTGCCGGCAGCTCTTCCTATGGCGATGAGCAGTTCTTC. Encoded protein: CAGSSSYGDEQFF. The gene calls are TRBV7-6 and TRBJ2-1; D is undetermined. The CDR3 covers 13 residues. Germline V gives CDR1 SGHVS, CDR2 FNYEAQ.

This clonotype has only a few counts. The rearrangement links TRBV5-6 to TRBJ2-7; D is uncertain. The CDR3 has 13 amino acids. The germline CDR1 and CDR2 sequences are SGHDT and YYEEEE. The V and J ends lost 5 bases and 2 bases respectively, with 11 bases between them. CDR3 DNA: TGTGCCAGCAGTGCGACATTAACCTACGAGCAGTACTTC. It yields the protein CASSATLTYEQYF. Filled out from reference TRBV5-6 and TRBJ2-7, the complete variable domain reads DAGVTQSPTHLIKTRGQQVTLRCSPKSGHDTVSWYQQALGQGPQFIFQYYEEEERQRGNFPDRFSGHQFPNYSSELNVNALLLGDSALYLCASSATLTYEQYFGPGTRLTVT.

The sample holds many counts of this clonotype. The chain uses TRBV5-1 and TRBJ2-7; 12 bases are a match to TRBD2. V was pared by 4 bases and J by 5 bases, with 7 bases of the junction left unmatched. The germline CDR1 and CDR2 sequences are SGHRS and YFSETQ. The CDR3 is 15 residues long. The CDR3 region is CASSDPTSGGDEQYF. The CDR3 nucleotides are TGCGCCAGCAGCGACCCGACTAGCGGGGGCGACGAGCAGTACTTC.

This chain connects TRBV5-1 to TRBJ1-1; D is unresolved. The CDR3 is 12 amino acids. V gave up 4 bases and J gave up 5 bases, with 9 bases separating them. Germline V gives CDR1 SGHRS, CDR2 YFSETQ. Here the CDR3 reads CASSRDGTEAFF. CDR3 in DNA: TGCGCCAGCAGCCGGGATGGGACTGAAGCTTTCTTT.

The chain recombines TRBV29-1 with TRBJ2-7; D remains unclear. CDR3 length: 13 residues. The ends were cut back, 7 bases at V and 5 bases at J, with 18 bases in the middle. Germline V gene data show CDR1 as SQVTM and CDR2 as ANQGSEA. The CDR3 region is CSGRGSLFDEQYF. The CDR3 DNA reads TGCAGCGGGAGAGGATCTCTGTTCGACGAGCAGTACTTC.

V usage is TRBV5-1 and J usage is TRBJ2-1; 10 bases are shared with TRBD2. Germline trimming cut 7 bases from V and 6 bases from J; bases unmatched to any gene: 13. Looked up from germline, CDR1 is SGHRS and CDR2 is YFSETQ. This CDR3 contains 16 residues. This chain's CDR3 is CASSSTSGVSLNEQFF. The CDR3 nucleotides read TGCGCCAGCTCTTCTACTAGCGGGGTATCCCTCAATGAGCAGTTCTTC.

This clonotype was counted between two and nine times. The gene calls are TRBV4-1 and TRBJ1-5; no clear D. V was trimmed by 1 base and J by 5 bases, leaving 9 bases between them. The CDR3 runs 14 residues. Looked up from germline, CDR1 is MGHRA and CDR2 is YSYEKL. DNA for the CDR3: TGCGCCAGCAGCCAAGGGGTGGCGGATCAGCCCCAGCATTTT. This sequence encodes CASSQGVADQPQHF.

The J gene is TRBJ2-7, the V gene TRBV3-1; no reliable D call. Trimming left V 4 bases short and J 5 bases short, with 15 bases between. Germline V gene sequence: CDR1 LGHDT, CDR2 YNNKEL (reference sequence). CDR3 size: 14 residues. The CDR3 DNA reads TGTGCCAGCAGCCTCAGAGGCCCGGCTGACGAGCAGTACTTC. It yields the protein CASSLRGPADEQYF.

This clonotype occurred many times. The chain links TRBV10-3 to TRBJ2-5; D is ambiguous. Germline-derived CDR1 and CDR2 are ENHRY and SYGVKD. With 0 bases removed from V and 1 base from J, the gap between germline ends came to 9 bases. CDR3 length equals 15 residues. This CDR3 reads CAISESGRSQETQYF. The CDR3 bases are TGTGCCATCAGTGAGTCCGGCAGGTCCCAAGAGACCCAGTACTTC.

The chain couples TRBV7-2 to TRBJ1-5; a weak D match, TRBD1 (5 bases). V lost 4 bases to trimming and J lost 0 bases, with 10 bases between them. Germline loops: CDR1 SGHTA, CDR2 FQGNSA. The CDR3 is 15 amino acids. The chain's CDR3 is CASSSRQTSNQPQHF. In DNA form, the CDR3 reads TGTGCCAGCAGCTCGCGACAGACTAGCAATCAGCCCCAGCATTTT.